This entry concerns a single T cell receptor beta chain. Germline V gene lookup returns CDR1 LNHDA and CDR2 SQIVND (reference sequence). V was shortened by 7 bases and J by 7 bases, with 14 bases between the two germline ends. The CDR3 has 14 residues. The data are from a study of cytomegalovirus exposure and HLA in healthy donors. Primers included in the PCR were 60 Vbeta and 13 Jbeta primers. The data were produced by immunoSEQ multiplex PCR, yet TCRdb's version contains in-frame clones alone and is incomplete. The sample holds 140,000 to 150,000 clones, 78% seen once. The sample consisted of PBMCs. This rearrangement joins TRBV19 to TRBJ1-6; no reliable D call. The origin of this receptor is a woman aged 18 to 35 in good health and CMV-seropositive. The CDR3 reads CASTARDHNSPLHF. For the CDR3, the DNA is TGTGCCAGTACAGCCCGGGATCACAATTCACCCCTCCACTTT.